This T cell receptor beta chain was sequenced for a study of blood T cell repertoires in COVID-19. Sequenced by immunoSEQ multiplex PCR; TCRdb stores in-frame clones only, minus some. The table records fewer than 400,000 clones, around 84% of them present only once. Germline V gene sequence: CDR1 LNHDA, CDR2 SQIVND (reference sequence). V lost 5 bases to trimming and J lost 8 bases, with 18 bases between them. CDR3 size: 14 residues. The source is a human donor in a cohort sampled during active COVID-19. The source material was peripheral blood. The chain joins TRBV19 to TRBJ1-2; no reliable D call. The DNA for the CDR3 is TGTGCCAGTAGTCATGGAGACACCACGGGGGGCTACACCTTC. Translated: CASSHGDTTGGYTF.